The clone carrying this T cell receptor beta chain was seen repeatedly, ten times or more. The entry originates in a study of CD8 T cells in ankylosing spondylitis. Via MiXCR, TCRdb re-called the 5' RACE reads, giving one row per CDR3 protein. The table lists about 130,000 distinct CDR3 sequences, around 7% of them singletons. CDR1 and CDR2 from the germline V gene are SGHRS and YFSETQ. The CDR3 runs to 14 residues. The ends were cut back, 0 bases at V and 1 base at J, with 6 bases in the middle. This clonotype originated in a male donor with ankylosing spondylitis or in good health (not recorded which). Sequenced material: blood, either unsorted or a sorted T cell fraction (not recorded which). The chain combines TRBV5-1 with TRBJ2-3; D gene unclear. The CDR3 DNA is TGCGCCAGCAGCTTGGCCGTCGGCACAGATACGCAGTATTTT. This encodes CASSLAVGTDTQYF.